This TCR beta chain was observed in a study of blood T cell repertoires in COVID-19. Study context: Acute and convalescent COVID-19 specimens originated in the United States, Italy and Spain. T cells, B-cell-depleted T cells, or PBMCs provided the cDNA or gDNA that served as material.

Germline V gene lookup returns CDR1 SGHRS and CDR2 YFSETQ. There are 17 residues in the CDR3. After removal of 0 bases from V and 4 bases from J, the junction contained 9 bases not matched to a gene. Authors' analysis steps: Reference gene primers were amplified, and this amplification served to estimate nucleated cell counts. Clones were read by immunoSEQ multiplex PCR, and TCRdb kept only the in-frame ones, dropping some. The D gene and trimming were derived from the DNA, and the V and J assignments and clone size from that table. The sample gives about 200,000 clones, less than 85% of which show up once; about 7.2% is in the top ten.

The clonotype originates from a woman between 65 and 79 years old with acute or convalescent COVID-19. Source material: peripheral blood. The chain has TRBV5-1 and TRBJ1-2; 10 bases line up with TRBD1. CDR3 amino acids: CASSLVGQGIVGYGYTF. The CDR3 DNA sequence: TGCGCCAGCAGCTTGGTGGGACAGGGGATAGTGGGCTATGGCTACACCTTC.